This T cell receptor (beta chain) originates from a study of PD-1 blockade in classical Hodgkin lymphoma. General study findings and limits: Diversity similar to that of newly diagnosed patients was seen at baseline in complete responders.

The CDR3 runs 16 residues. The V gene's germline CDR1 is SGHNT and CDR2 YENEEA. V was cut by 4 bases and J by 1 base, with 16 bases left in between. Autologous stem cell transplantation was followed by relapse in every patient, and brentuximab vedotin exposure varied. In regard to this clone: Antigen unknown.

Using immunoSEQ multiplex PCR, the repertoire was profiled, and TCRdb retains in-frame clones only, with some absent. Among roughly 30,000 clones listed, around four fifths were seen once. This sample comprised peripheral blood mononuclear cells (PBMCs), obtained before the second cycle of nivolumab. The clonotype comes from a human donor with classical Hodgkin lymphoma. This chain connects TRBV11-3 to TRBJ2-5, with D possibly being TRBD1 or TRBD2 (6 bases each). CDR3 DNA: TGTGCCAGCAGCTCTAGACGCGGGACACTCCAAGAGACCCAGTACTTC. Protein product: CASSSRRGTLQETQYF.